The rows below give T cell receptor beta chains drawn from one sample of a study of human T cells and chemical hapten exposure. TCRdb reprocessed the RACE reads via MiXCR and lists one record per CDR3 protein. The table shows over 55,000 distinct CDR3 sequences, with approximately 12% occurring only once. The input for sequencing was whole blood, taken in connection with sensitization to the hapten diphenylcyclopropenone (DPC). The receptor set was obtained from a woman aged 50 to 60 with alopecia areata. Some clones in this sample may be carry-over from other donors' samples. Each CDR3 is given with its conserved first and last residue. A D gene is named only where the DNA matches it firmly. Clone size is not always given. Where it is, it says once, few, many or a class for expanded clones.

J	D	V	size	CDR3	DNA
TRBJ1-1	.	TRBV12-3/TRBV12-4	many	CASSPRGSFEAFF	TGTGCCAGCAGTCCCCGTGGGAGCTTTGAAGCTTTCTTT
TRBJ2-5	TRBD2	TRBV19	.	CATQAGMAETQYF	TGTGCCACCCAAGCGGGAATGGCAGAGACCCAGTACTTC
TRBJ1-5	TRBD1	TRBV18	many	CASSPTGGGYQPQHF	TGTGCCAGCTCACCTACAGGGGGGGGATATCAGCCCCAGCATTTT
TRBJ2-5	TRBD1	TRBV13	.	CASSLRTGNQETQYF	TGTGCCAGCAGCTTAAGGACAGGGAATCAAGAGACCCAGTACTTC
TRBJ1-1	.	TRBV5-6	once	CASSGSVRGNTEAFF	TGTGCCAGCAGCGGGTCGGTCCGAGGGAACACTGAAGCTTTCTTT
TRBJ2-6	.	TRBV5-1	few	CASSLQGVANVLTF	TGCGCCAGCAGCTTACAGGGTGTGGCCAACGTCCTGACTTTC
TRBJ2-4	TRBD1	TRBV10-2	few	CASSEDRRGLRGRAKNIQYF	TGCGCCAGCAGTGAGGATCGCAGGGGGCTGAGAGGGAGAGCCAAAAACATTCAGTACTTC
TRBJ1-1	.	TRBV11-2	many	CASSLMNTEAFF	TGTGCCAGCAGCTTAATGAACACTGAAGCTTTCTTT
TRBJ2-7	.	TRBV6-5	many	CASSYSGTSSYEQYF	TGTGCCAGCAGTTACTCAGGGACCAGCTCCTACGAGCAGTACTTC
TRBJ1-6	.	TRBV28	.	CASSWQGRSPLHF	TGTGCCAGCAGCTGGCAGGGGAGGTCACCCCTCCACTTT
TRBJ2-6	.	TRBV6-2/TRBV6-3	.	CASSSTFTGANVLTF	TGTGCCAGCAGTTCGACATTTACTGGGGCCAACGTCCTGACTTTC
TRBJ2-3	.	TRBV29-1	many	CSVEGGGTDTQYF	TGCAGCGTTGAAGGGGGCGGAACAGATACGCAGTATTTT
TRBJ1-3	.	TRBV28	.	CASSRLRHTIYF	TGTGCCAGCAGCCGCCTAAGGCACACCATATATTTT
TRBJ1-1	.	TRBV29-1	many	CSAIDSNTEAFF	TGCAGCGCTATAGACTCGAACACTGAAGCTTTCTTT
TRBJ1-5	TRBD1	TRBV20-1	.	CSAYDRGNQPQHF	TGCAGTGCCTATGACAGGGGCAATCAGCCCCAGCATTTT
TRBJ1-2	.	TRBV6-6	few	CASSLDKGGYGYTF	TGTGCCAGCAGTCTGGATAAGGGGGGCTATGGCTACACCTTC
TRBJ2-7	.	TRBV3-1	few	CASSGGGRNEQYF	TGTGCCAGCAGCGGCGGGGGCCGGAACGAGCAGTACTTC
TRBJ2-7	TRBD2	TRBV11-2	many	CASSPGLAVTYEQYF	TGTGCCAGCAGCCCGGGACTAGCAGTCACCTACGAGCAGTACTTC
TRBJ2-5	.	TRBV4-1	few	CASSQDHGSFRQETQYF	TGCGCCAGCAGCCAAGATCATGGCTCGTTCCGTCAAGAGACCCAGTACTTC
TRBJ1-1	.	TRBV6-5	few	CASSYAADDTEAFF	TGTGCCAGCAGTTACGCGGCAGATGACACTGAAGCTTTCTTT
TRBJ2-1	TRBD1	TRBV18	many	CASSGTGYYNEQFF	TGTGCCAGCTCCGGGACAGGATATTACAATGAGCAGTTCTTC